The 23 T cell receptor beta chains listed next were all sequenced from one sample in a study of T cell repertoires in cytomegalovirus infection (dated by TCRdb to 2018 to 2020). No antigens are known for them. Sequenced using an Illumina HiSeq 1500. The public reads were run again by TCRdb, first through fastp at Q25 and then through MiXCR, and only productive beta chains were kept. Every CDR3 protein is listed once, alongside the most common genes and DNA of its rows. Recorded for this sample are 200,000 to 250,000 distinct CDR3 sequences; about 39% of them occurred a single time. Jointly, the top ten make up around 64% of the sample. According to the study, the label for this sample's treatment or condition signals: in vitro stimulation with specific CMV peptide epitopes to enrich CMV-specific T cells. Sequences were derived from CD8+ T cells from cultured PBMCs, sampled from culture after CMV antigen stimulation. Receptor source: a human donor in good health (CMV status not recorded). Some clones in this sample may be carry-over from other donors' samples.

This clonotype was recorded a few times. This chain uses TRBV20-1 with TRBJ2-7; 7 bases fit TRBD2. V shed 0 bases and J 3 bases; nucleotides not matched to a gene: 11. This CDR3 contains 16 residues. Germline V gene sequence: CDR1 DFQATT, CDR2 SNEGSKA (reference sequence). The CDR3 nucleotides read TGCAGTGCTAGAGATTCCCTGACTAGCCCCAGCTACGAGCAGTACTTC. Residues: CSARDSLTSPSYEQYF.

This clonotype was counted between two and nine times. The chain uses TRBV10-3 and TRBJ2-7; D is undetermined. Germline loops: CDR1 ENHRY, CDR2 SYGVKD. This CDR3 contains 12 residues. Trimming took off 0 bases at V and 5 bases at J, with 5 bases between the two ends. The CDR3 DNA is TGTGCCATCAGTGAGTCGATAAACGAGCAGTACTTC. It translates to CAISESINEQYF.

The chain recombines TRBV19 with TRBJ1-2, with D possibly matching TRBD1 (5 bases). CDR1 is LNHDA and CDR2 is SQIVND in the germline V gene (reference sequence). V lost 2 bases, J lost 6 bases, and 7 bases lay in between. The CDR3 extends over 12 amino acids. The CDR3 sequence is CASSISGHGYTF. CDR3 DNA sequence: TGTGCCAGTAGTATATCGGGACATGGCTACACCTTC.

The V and J genes are TRBV7-8 and TRBJ2-1; 9 bases match TRBD2. This CDR3 region has 15 residues. From germline, CDR1 is SGHVS and CDR2 FQNEAQ. Losses at the gene ends were 6 bases for V and 4 bases for J; bases not matched to a gene: 7. CDR3: CASSHFSGGYNEQFF. The CDR3, as DNA: TGTGCCAGCAGTCATTTTAGCGGGGGTTACAATGAGCAGTTCTTC.

The table lists this clonotype with a few counts. The V gene is TRBV20-1, the J gene TRBJ2-2; D gene uncertain. Looked up from germline, CDR1 is DFQATT and CDR2 is SNEGSKA (reference sequence). Trimming removed 3 bases from V and 6 bases from J, with 17 bases in between. The CDR3 is 15 residues long. The CDR3 region is CSASDTPMVSGELFF. For the CDR3, the DNA is TGCAGTGCTAGTGATACTCCAATGGTCTCCGGGGAGCTGTTTTTT.

This rearrangement joins TRBV10-3 to TRBJ1-1; D not resolved. Deletions cut 3 bases from V and 7 bases from J, with 6 bases between. Germline values: CDR1 ENHRY, CDR2 SYGVKD. The CDR3 totals 11 residues. The CDR3 protein is CAISDGGEAFF. DNA of the CDR3: TGTGCCATCAGTGATGGAGGTGAAGCTTTCTTT.

This sequence joins TRBV7-9 and TRBJ2-1; possibly TRBD1 or TRBD2 for D (5 bases each). This CDR3 has 17 amino acids. With 0 bases removed from V and 2 bases from J, the gap between germline ends came to 14 bases. Germline lookup yields CDR1 SEHNR and CDR2 FQNEAQ (reference sequence). CDR3 nucleotides: TGTGCCAGCAGCTTAGCGCTCCGGGGCCCTACCTACAATGAGCAGTTCTTC. Translating it yields CASSLALRGPTYNEQFF. Together with reference TRBV7-9 and TRBJ2-1, the CDR3 gives the full variable domain: DTGVSQNPRHKITKRGQNVTFRCDPISEHNRLYWYRQTLGQGPEFLTYFQNEAQLEKSRLLSDRFSAERPKGSFSTLEIQRTEQGDSAMYLCASSLALRGPTYNEQFFGPGTRLTVL.

The rearrangement joins TRBV10-3 to TRBJ2-4, with a possible D match to TRBD2 (5 bases). Between the trimmed V and J ends, which lost 0 bases and 4 bases, there was a span of 16 bases. The length of the CDR3 is 17 residues. CDR1 ENHRY and CDR2 SYGVKD come from the germline V gene. The CDR3 sequence is CAISESTGLSGKNIQYF. The DNA for the CDR3 is TGTGCCATCAGTGAGTCGACGGGGTTGAGCGGTAAAAACATTCAGTACTTC.

V usage is TRBV11-2 and J usage is TRBJ2-5; D is tentatively TRBD1 or TRBD2 (5 bases each). The germline CDR1 and CDR2 sequences are SGHAT and FQNNGV. V was cut by 5 bases and J by 0 bases, with 16 bases left in between. The CDR3 covers 16 residues. DNA of the CDR3: TGTGCCAGCAGCCCCTGGGACCGCTCCTACCAAGAGACCCAGTACTTC. Translating gives CASSPWDRSYQETQYF.

The V and J genes are TRBV5-1 and TRBJ2-1; D is unresolved. The CDR3 loop spans 16 amino acids. Germline V gene lookup returns CDR1 SGHRS and CDR2 YFSETQ. The V end was cut by 0 bases, the J end by 8 bases, with 18 bases between. CDR3 nucleotides: TGCGCCAGCAGCTTGGAAGACTCGGCCGTGGAGCATGAGCAGTTCTTC. Translation gives CASSLEDSAVEHEQFF. The variable domain in full, with the rest retrieved from reference TRBV5-1 and TRBJ2-1, is KAGVTQTPRYLIKTRGQQVTLSCSPISGHRSVSWYQQTPGQGLQFLFEYFSETQRNKGNFPGRFSGRQFSNSRSEMNVSTLELGDSALYLCASSLEDSAVEHEQFFGPGTRLTVL.

J is TRBJ2-7 and V is TRBV12-3 or TRBV12-4; D not resolved. CDR3 length: 12 residues. Trimming pared 6 bases from V and 3 bases from J, leaving 9 bases between. CDR3 coding DNA: TGTGCCAGCAGGGAAGGAAGCTACGAGCAGTACTTC. Protein product: CASREGSYEQYF.

The chain has TRBV12-3 or TRBV12-4 and TRBJ1-1, with D perhaps matching TRBD1 (6 bases). The CDR3 length is 18 residues. Trimming removed 1 base at V and 3 bases at J, with 21 bases between. The CDR3 loop is CASSLEGERGKGDTEAFF. The CDR3 nucleotides read TGTGCCAGCAGTTTAGAGGGGGAACGGGGTAAGGGGGACACTGAAGCTTTCTTT.

This rearrangement joins TRBV7-8 to TRBJ2-7; D unclear. The CDR3 is 14 residues long. Per germline, CDR1 SGHVS and CDR2 FQNEAQ. Trimming stripped 1 base from V and 1 base from J, with 8 bases between. DNA for the CDR3: TGTGCCAGCAGCTTAGAGTCGGGTTCCTACGAGCAGTACTTC. It encodes CASSLESGSYEQYF.

This clonotype has a handful of counts. This chain joins TRBV5-4 and TRBJ2-5; 8 bases are shared with TRBD1. Germline V CDR1 and CDR2: SGHNT, YYREEE (reference sequence). The length of the CDR3 is 17 residues. With V trimmed by 3 bases and J by 4 bases, 14 bases remained unmatched. This chain's CDR3 is CASSSRPPGQVGETQYF. Written as DNA, the CDR3 is TGTGCCAGCAGCTCCCGGCCCCCGGGACAGGTGGGAGAGACCCAGTACTTC.

DNA of the CDR3: TGTGCCAGCAGCCTAAGGGGCGAGCAGAATGAGCAGTTCTTC. This encodes CASSLRGEQNEQFF. The rearrangement links TRBV7-6 to TRBJ2-1, with D possibly being TRBD1 (5 bases). The V end lost 5 bases, the J end lost 7 bases, and 15 bases lay between the germline ends. This CDR3 is built from 14 residues. The germline V gene has CDR1 SGHVS and CDR2 FNYEAQ.

Many counts were recorded for this clonotype. The rearrangement joins TRBV7-8 to TRBJ1-5; possibly TRBD1 for D (5 bases). The CDR3 spans 13 residues. Deletions cut 7 bases from V and 4 bases from J, with 11 bases between. The germline V gene has CDR1 SGHVS and CDR2 FQNEAQ. The CDR3 sequence: CASTNGGNQPQHF. CDR3 nucleotide sequence: TGTGCCAGCACGAACGGGGGAAATCAGCCCCAGCATTTT. The variable domain in full, with the rest retrieved from reference TRBV7-8 and TRBJ1-5, is GAGVSQSPRYKVAKRGQDVALRCDPISGHVSLFWYQQALGQGPEFLTYFQNEAQLDKSGLPSDRFFAERPEGSVSTLKIQRTQQEDSAVYLCASTNGGNQPQHFGDGTRLSIL.

The chain combines TRBV5-8 with TRBJ2-3, with D unresolved. In germline, CDR1 is SGHTS, CDR2 YDEGEE. The CDR3 runs 17 residues. V was pared by 1 base and J by 2 bases, with 17 bases between. This CDR3 reads CASSLLVGYQITDTQYF. CDR3 DNA: TGTGCCAGCAGCTTGCTGGTAGGTTACCAAATCACAGATACGCAGTATTTT.

V and J are TRBV2 and TRBJ1-1; D not resolved. Looked up from germline, CDR1 is SNHLY and CDR2 is FYNNEI. Between the trimmed V and J ends, which lost 3 bases and 1 base, there was a span of 9 bases. This CDR3 has 14 residues. The CDR3 DNA reads TGTGCCAGCAGTGATTTTTCGGGGAACACTGAAGCTTTCTTT. It translates to CASSDFSGNTEAFF.

In its sample, this clonotype was seen a few times. This chain uses TRBV7-8 with TRBJ2-1; D possibly uses TRBD1 or TRBD2 (7 bases each). This CDR3 is built from 17 residues. V was cut by 3 bases and J by 5 bases, with 20 bases left in between. Per germline, CDR1 SGHVS and CDR2 FQNEAQ. Here the CDR3 DNA reads TGTGCCAGCAGCTTCCGGTCGACAGGGAGGGAGGACAATGAGCAGTTCTTC. This sequence encodes CASSFRSTGREDNEQFF.

This rearrangement joins TRBV20-1 to TRBJ1-2; 10 bases line up with TRBD1. There are 15 residues in the CDR3. The ends lost 6 bases at V and 3 bases at J; junction bases unmatched: 10. Germline lookup yields CDR1 DFQATT and CDR2 SNEGSKA (reference sequence). This chain's CDR3 is CSALLDRGFDYGYTF. CDR3 DNA sequence: TGCAGTGCCCTCCTGGACAGGGGGTTTGACTATGGCTACACCTTC.

This clonotype occurred many times. The chain employs TRBV7-2 and TRBJ1-5; 8 bases fit TRBD1. V trimming: 6 bases; J trimming: 3 bases; junction bases outside the gene matches: 4. Germline values: CDR1 SGHTA, CDR2 FQGNSA. This CDR3 is built from 14 residues. The CDR3 spells CASRRTGSNQPQHF. CDR3 in DNA: TGTGCCAGCAGGAGGACAGGGTCCAATCAGCCCCAGCATTTT.

The chain couples TRBV27 to TRBJ1-1, with D perhaps TRBD1 (5 bases). This CDR3 is 15 amino acids long. CDR1 and CDR2 (germline): MNHEY, SMNVEV (reference sequence). V was pared by 4 bases and J by 0 bases, with 12 bases between. Here the CDR3 DNA reads TGTGCCAGCAGTTGGGACGGGGAGATGAACACTGAAGCTTTCTTT. Translated, it gives CASSWDGEMNTEAFF.

The chain joins TRBV12-5 to TRBJ1-3, with no clear D. The germline V gene has CDR1 LGHNT and CDR2 FRNRAP. CDR3 length: 17 amino acids. The V end was cut by 3 bases, the J end by 0 bases, with 15 bases between. CDR3 amino acids: CASGFGVGGNSGNTIYF. DNA of the CDR3: TGTGCTAGTGGTTTCGGGGTGGGAGGGAACTCTGGAAACACCATATATTTT.